This TCR beta chain was sequenced for a study of glioma-infiltrating T cells after dendritic cell vaccination. About the study: Treatment, given 2003 to 2012, was autologous tumor lysate-pulsed dendritic cell vaccination.

Points on this clone: What it binds is not known.

Time point reported: after dendritic cell vaccination, including at tumor progression/relapse. Selection required adequate fresh-frozen tumor tissue plus more than two years' survival data. CDR1 SGDLS and CDR2 YYNGEE come from the germline V gene. V was trimmed by 3 bases and J by 4 bases, leaving 7 bases between them. This CDR3 is 12 amino acids long. General study points: Longer survival after dendritic cell vaccination followed higher pretreatment TIL content.

Input was roughly 2.2 ug genomic DNA, or all available if less. TCRdb's copy holds only in-frame clones and misses some; the assay was immunoSEQ multiplex PCR. Found here are 90,000 to 110,000 clones, around 90% of them singletons; the top ten hold approximately 2.7%. The V gene is TRBV9, the J gene TRBJ1-1; D may be TRBD1 (5 bases). The source of this sequence is a human donor with glioblastoma. Specimen: blood, collected after dendritic cell vaccination. The CDR3 is CASSAGGTEAFF. The CDR3 DNA follows: TGTGCCAGCAGCGCGGGGGGCACTGAAGCTTTCTTT.